These 24 T cell receptor beta chains originate from one sample sequenced in a study of blood T cell repertoires in COVID-19. Repertoires were generated with immunoSEQ multiplex PCR, while TCRdb's copy carries only in-frame clones and drops some. The sample comprises 150,000 to 200,000 clones, approximately 80% of which are singletons, and over 9.5% rests with the top ten. Sequences were obtained from PBMCs or T cells enriched from blood (not recorded which). The source of these receptors is a man in his forties or fifties who had recovered from COVID-19.

The V and J genes are TRBV3-1 (or the pseudogene TRBV3-2) and TRBJ2-7; 7 positions agree with TRBD1. The CDR3 loop spans 14 amino acids. The germline CDR1 and CDR2 sequences are LGHDT and YNNKEL (reference sequence). Losses at the gene ends were 4 bases for V and 6 bases for J; bases not matched to a gene: 9. The CDR3 protein is CASSRPGQTIEQYF. The CDR3 DNA reads TGTGCCAGCAGCCGTCCGGGACAGACGATCGAGCAGTACTTC.

This rearrangement joins TRBV7-2 to TRBJ2-1; a possible D gene is TRBD2 (5 bases). Per germline, CDR1 SGHTA and CDR2 FQGNSA. The V and J ends lost 5 bases and 7 bases respectively, with 15 bases between them. The CDR3 sequence is 14 residues long. CDR3 in DNA: TGTGCCAGCAGCCCTGGCGGGCCTAAGAATGAGCAGTTCTTC. This codes for CASSPGGPKNEQFF.

The rearrangement uses TRBV11-2 and TRBJ2-1; D perhaps matches TRBD1 (5 bases). CDR1 is SGHAT and CDR2 is FQNNGV in the germline V gene. Trimming pared 5 bases from V and 5 bases from J, leaving 16 bases between. The CDR3 consists of 15 residues. The DNA for the CDR3 is TGTGCCAGCAGCCCCCAGGGATCGCGCCACAATGAGCAGTTCTTC. As protein: CASSPQGSRHNEQFF.

The rearrangement uses TRBV11-3 and TRBJ2-3; D perhaps matches TRBD2 (6 bases). Germline assignment: CDR1 SGHNT and CDR2 YENEEA. V was cut by 4 bases and J by 6 bases, with 14 bases left in between. The CDR3 runs 14 residues. As DNA, the CDR3 is TGTGCCAGCAGCTCCGCCGGGAGAATGGATACGCAGTATTTT. Its protein product is CASSSAGRMDTQYF.

This clone was recorded a few times. This CDR3 is CASSASGGSPLHF. In DNA, the CDR3 is TGTGCCAGCAGCGCGTCGGGGGGATCACCCCTCCACTTT. The J gene is TRBJ1-6, the V gene TRBV7-9; possible D gene TRBD1, 5 bases. V lost 5 bases and J 10 bases, leaving 12 bases between the germline ends. CDR3 length equals 13 residues. Germline lookup yields CDR1 SEHNR and CDR2 FQNEAQ (reference sequence).

The chain employs TRBV5-1 and TRBJ2-2; 8 bases agree with TRBD1. The germline CDR1 and CDR2 sequences are SGHRS and YFSETQ. With 7 bases clipped from V and 3 bases from J, the junction kept 8 bases outside the gene matches. The CDR3 extends over 15 amino acids. The CDR3 DNA follows: TGCGCCAGCGGCACGACAGGGGCGGACACCGGGGAGCTGTTTTTT. Its protein is CASGTTGADTGELFF.

Regarding this clone: Germline is not matched at one junction end, which may reflect a read error. This chain joins TRBV5-1 and TRBJ2-5; D not resolved. Germline loops: CDR1 SGHRS, CDR2 YFSETQ. The CDR3 is 15 residues long. The CDR3 nucleotides read TGCGCCAGCAGCTTGACGGCAACTACACAAGTGACCCAGTACTTC. It codes for CASSLTATTQVTQYF.

The chain recombines TRBV4-2 with TRBJ2-1, with 8 nucleotides matching TRBD2. Germline V gene lookup returns CDR1 LGHNA and CDR2 YNFKEQ. After removal of 3 bases from V and 4 bases from J, the junction contained 11 bases not matched to a gene. The CDR3 has 17 amino acids. The CDR3 sequence is CASSQGPTSGAYNEQFF. CDR3 DNA: TGTGCCAGCAGCCAGGGTCCAACTAGCGGAGCTTACAATGAGCAGTTCTTC.

The chain has TRBV29-1 and TRBJ1-2, with TRBD1 matching 10 bases. V trimming: 4 bases; J trimming: 7 bases; junction bases outside the gene matches: 0. The germline CDR1 and CDR2 sequences are SQVTM and ANQGSEA. The CDR3 spans 11 residues. The CDR3: CSVGTGGGYTF. The CDR3 DNA reads TGCAGCGTTGGGACAGGGGGTGGCTACACCTTC. Full variable domain (rest looked up from reference TRBV29-1 and TRBJ1-2): SAVISQKPSRDICQRGTSLTIQCQVDSQVTMMFWYRQQPGQSLTLIATANQGSEATYESGFVIDKFPISRPNLTFSTLTVSNMSPEDSSIYLCSVGTGGGYTFGSGTRLTVV.

CDR3 region: CASRGQGGQPQHF. As DNA, the CDR3 is TGCGCCAGCAGAGGACAGGGAGGTCAGCCCCAGCATTTT. The J gene is TRBJ1-5, the V gene TRBV10-2; 8 nucleotides line up with TRBD1. This CDR3 is 13 amino acids long. Germline V gene lookup returns CDR1 WSHSY and CDR2 SAAADI. The V and J ends lost 6 bases and 6 bases, in that order; junction bases with no gene match: 4.

This chain joins TRBV28 and TRBJ1-2; no clear D gene. Germline lookup yields CDR1 MDHEN and CDR2 SYDVKM. With 2 bases removed from V and 4 bases from J, the gap between germline ends came to 8 bases. This CDR3 is built from 13 residues. CDR3 residues: CASSLNSFYGYTF. Written as DNA, the CDR3 is TGTGCCAGCAGTTTAAACAGCTTCTATGGCTACACCTTC.

This chain joins TRBV7-2 and TRBJ1-5, with D unresolved. The CDR3 totals 13 residues. Germline V gene lookup returns CDR1 SGHTA and CDR2 FQGNSA. V lost 2 bases and J lost 7, with 9 bases in between. CDR3 sequence: CASSLYGLQPQHF. For the CDR3, the DNA is TGTGCCAGCAGCTTATACGGACTACAGCCCCAGCATTTT.

The V gene is TRBV21-1, the J gene TRBJ1-2; the tabulated D call, TRBD1, remains unverified against the DNA. TRBV21-1 is termed a pseudogene. The CDR3 sequence is 19 residues long. This CDR3 is CASSKETAFRTGGGYGYTF. CDR3 nucleotide sequence: TGTGCCAGCAGCAAAGAGACGGCATTTAGGACAGGGGGTGGCTATGGCTACACCTTC.

The V and J genes are TRBV9 and TRBJ2-7; 7 nucleotides line up with TRBD2. This CDR3 contains 15 residues. Trimming at V came to 1 base and at J to 2 bases, leaving 6 bases not matched to a gene. Germline V lookup: CDR1 SGDLS, CDR2 YYNGEE. CDR3 DNA: TGTGCCAGCAGCGTATACGGGGGGAACGCCTACGAGCAGTACTTC. Translated, it gives CASSVYGGNAYEQYF.

The chain carries TRBV6-5 and TRBJ1-1, with 10 bases identical to TRBD1. The CDR3 has 15 residues. J lost 6 bases, V lost 0 bases, and 4 bases had no gene match. The V gene's germline CDR1 is MNHEY and CDR2 SVGAGI. CDR3 nucleotides: TGTGCCAGCAGTTACTCGACAGGGGGCTTGGCTGAAGCTTTCTTT. It yields the protein CASSYSTGGLAEAFF.

The chain employs TRBV2 and TRBJ2-2, with 7 bases that match TRBD1. The ends lost 5 bases at V and 0 bases at J; junction bases unmatched: 3. The CDR3 has 15 amino acids. Germline assignment: CDR1 SNHLY and CDR2 FYNNEI. The CDR3 region has the DNA TGTGCCAGCAGTCTACAGGGGACGAACACCGGGGAGCTGTTTTTT. This encodes CASSLQGTNTGELFF.

The J gene is TRBJ1-4, the V gene TRBV12-3 or TRBV12-4; a weak D match, TRBD1 (5 bases). CDR3 size: 11 residues. V was pared by 7 bases and J by 8 bases, with 8 bases between. CDR3 loop: CASKRGEKLFF. CDR3 DNA sequence: TGTGCCAGCAAAAGGGGAGAAAAACTGTTTTTT.

The chain is built from TRBV10-3 and TRBJ1-2, with 7 nucleotides matching TRBD1. V lost 10 bases and J lost 4; bases outside the gene matches: 12. Germline-derived CDR1 and CDR2 are ENHRY and SYGVKD. CDR3 size: 14 residues. The CDR3 region has the DNA TGTGCCACCCAACAAGGGACAGTTTTCTATGGCTACACCTTC. Protein sequence: CATQQGTVFYGYTF.

V gene TRBV5-6 combines with J gene TRBJ1-2, with TRBD1 matching over 11 bases. This CDR3 contains 18 residues. CDR1 and CDR2 (germline): SGHDT, YYEEEE. V dropped 4 bases and J dropped 0; count of bases not matched to a gene: 11. DNA of the CDR3: TGTGCCAGCAGCCCGTCGGGGACAGGGGGGCTCGCTAACTATGGCTACACCTTC. It encodes CASSPSGTGGLANYGYTF.

J is TRBJ1-2 and V is TRBV5-1; D not resolved. In germline, CDR1 is SGHRS, CDR2 YFSETQ. The CDR3 is 14 amino acids. Deletions cut 4 bases from V and 5 bases from J, with 15 bases between. CDR3 coding DNA: TGCGCCAGCAGCCCCGGGGAGGTCGCTTATGGCTACACCTTC. Amino acids: CASSPGEVAYGYTF.

This chain connects TRBV9 to TRBJ1-2; TRBD1 might be the D (6 bases). The germline gives CDR1 SGDLS, CDR2 YYNGEE. The V gene lost 0 bases and the J gene lost 6 bases, with 18 bases spanning the gap. The CDR3 has 16 amino acids. DNA of the CDR3: TGTGCCAGCAGCGTAGCTACTGTGGGGGGGGCTAATGGCTACACCTTC. Amino acids: CASSVATVGGANGYTF.

CDR3 DNA sequence: TGTGCCAGCAGCTTCAGAACTAGCGGAGGCTACAATGAGCAGTTCTTC. Its translation: CASSFRTSGGYNEQFF. The chain employs TRBV7-2 and TRBJ2-1, with TRBD2 matching 8 bases. CDR1 and CDR2 (germline): SGHTA, FQGNSA. After removal of 3 bases from V and 3 bases from J, the junction contained 7 bases not matched to a gene. This CDR3 spans 16 amino acids.

The chain links TRBV3-1 (or the pseudogene TRBV3-2) to TRBJ1-2; D ambiguous. Germline CDR1 and CDR2: LGHDT and YNNKEL (reference sequence). Trimming took off 5 bases at V and 6 bases at J, with 22 bases between the two ends. There are 16 residues in the CDR3. CDR3 amino acids: CASSSWTVSNTNGYTF. CDR3 DNA sequence: TGTGCCAGCAGCTCGTGGACTGTTTCTAATACAAATGGCTACACCTTC.

This clone occurred a few times. The chain links TRBV5-6 to TRBJ1-1; D gene ambiguous. This CDR3 is built from 15 residues. The germline V gene has CDR1 SGHDT and CDR2 YYEEEE. V lost 4 bases, J lost 6 bases, and 19 bases lay in between. The CDR3 DNA reads as TGTGCCAGCAGCCTGAGGAGCGCATCCCAATCTGAAGCTTTCTTT. This encodes CASSLRSASQSEAFF.